The clone carrying this T cell receptor (beta chain) was observed a few times. The target antigen is unknown. These data belong to a study of post-analysis software for immune sequencing data. Study-wide context: The patients showed relapsing-remitting, secondary progressive and progressive-relapsing multiple sclerosis courses.

The study's findings and limits: Controls showed significantly higher normalized Chao1 diversity than did multiple sclerosis patients. Comparison of patients with controls showed five TRBV segments more frequent in patients, TRBV5-6, TRBV5-1 and TRBV20-1 among them. Samples from a shared batch, those prepared together, strongly co-clustered by F measure.

Germline V gene sequence: CDR1 SGHRS, CDR2 YFSETQ. Trimming removed 4 bases at V and 1 base at J, with 23 bases between. The length of the CDR3 is 18 residues. The TCR beta cDNA libraries carried unique molecular identifiers. TCRdb re-called the PCR reads with MiXCR, one entry per CDR3 protein. The table lists roughly 170,000 distinct CDR3 sequences, over 25% of them singletons. Sequences were obtained from blood. This receptor was identified in a girl aged 10-17 years with multiple sclerosis. V gene TRBV5-1 combines with J gene TRBJ2-5, with D perhaps assigned TRBD1 or TRBD2 (5 bases each). The CDR3 protein is CASSGLGLGEYTQETQYF. DNA of the CDR3: TGCGCCAGCAGCGGGTTGGGGCTGGGGGAATACACCCAAGAGACCCAGTACTTC.